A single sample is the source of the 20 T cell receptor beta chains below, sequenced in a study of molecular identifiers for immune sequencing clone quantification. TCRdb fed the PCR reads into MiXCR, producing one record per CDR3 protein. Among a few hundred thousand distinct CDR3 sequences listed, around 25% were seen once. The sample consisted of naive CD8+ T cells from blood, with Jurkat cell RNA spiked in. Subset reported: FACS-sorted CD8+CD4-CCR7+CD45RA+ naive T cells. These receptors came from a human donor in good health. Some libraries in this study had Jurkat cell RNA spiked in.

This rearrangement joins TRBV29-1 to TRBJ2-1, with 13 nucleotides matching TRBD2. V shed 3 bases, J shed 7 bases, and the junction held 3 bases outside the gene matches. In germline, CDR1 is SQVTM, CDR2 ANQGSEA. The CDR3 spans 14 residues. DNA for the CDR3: TGCAGCGTTGATGGACTAGCGGGAGTGAATGAGCAGTTCTTC. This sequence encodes CSVDGLAGVNEQFF.

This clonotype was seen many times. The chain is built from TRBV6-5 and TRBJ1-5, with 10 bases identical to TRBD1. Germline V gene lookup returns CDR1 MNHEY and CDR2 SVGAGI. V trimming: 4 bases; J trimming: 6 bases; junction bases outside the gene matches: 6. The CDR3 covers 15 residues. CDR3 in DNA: TGTGCCAGCAGTTCCGGGACAGGGGTCGGTCAGCCCCAGCATTTT. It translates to CASSSGTGVGQPQHF.

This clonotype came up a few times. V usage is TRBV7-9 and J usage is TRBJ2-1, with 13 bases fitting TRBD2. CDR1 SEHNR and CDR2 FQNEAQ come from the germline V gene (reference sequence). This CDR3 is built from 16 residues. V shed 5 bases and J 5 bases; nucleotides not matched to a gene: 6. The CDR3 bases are TGTGCCAGCAGCCCAGGGACTAGCGGGGTAAACAATGAGCAGTTCTTC. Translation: CASSPGTSGVNNEQFF.

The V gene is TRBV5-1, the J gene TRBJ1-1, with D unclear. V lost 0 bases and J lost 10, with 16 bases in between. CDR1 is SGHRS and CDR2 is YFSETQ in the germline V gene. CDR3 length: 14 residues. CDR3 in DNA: TGCGCCAGCAGCTTGGTTTTTTACAGAACGGGAGCTTTCTTT. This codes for CASSLVFYRTGAFF.

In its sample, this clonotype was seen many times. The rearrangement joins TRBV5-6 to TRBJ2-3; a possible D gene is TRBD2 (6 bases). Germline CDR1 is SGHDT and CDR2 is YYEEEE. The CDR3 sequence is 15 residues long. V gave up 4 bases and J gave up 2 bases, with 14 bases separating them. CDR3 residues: CASSMGGLHTDTQYF. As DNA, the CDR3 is TGTGCCAGCAGCATGGGGGGTCTACACACAGATACGCAGTATTTT.

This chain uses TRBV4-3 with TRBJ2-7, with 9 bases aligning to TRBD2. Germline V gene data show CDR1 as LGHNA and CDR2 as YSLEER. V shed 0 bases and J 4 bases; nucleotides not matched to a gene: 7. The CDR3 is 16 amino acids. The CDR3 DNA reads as TGCGCCAGCAGCCAAGATATCGCGGGAGGGCCATACGAGCAGTACTTC. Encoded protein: CASSQDIAGGPYEQYF.

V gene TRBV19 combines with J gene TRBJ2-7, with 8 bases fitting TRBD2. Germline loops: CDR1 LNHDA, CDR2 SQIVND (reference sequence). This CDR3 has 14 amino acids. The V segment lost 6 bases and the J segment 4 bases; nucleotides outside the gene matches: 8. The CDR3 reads CASRPSGSEYEQYF. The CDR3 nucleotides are TGTGCCAGTAGGCCCAGCGGGAGTGAGTACGAGCAGTACTTC.

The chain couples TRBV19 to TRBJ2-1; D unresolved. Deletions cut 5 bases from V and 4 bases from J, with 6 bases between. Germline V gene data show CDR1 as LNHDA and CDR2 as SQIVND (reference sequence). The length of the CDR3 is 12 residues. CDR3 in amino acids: CASSWQYNEQFF. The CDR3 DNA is TGTGCCAGTAGTTGGCAGTACAATGAGCAGTTCTTC.

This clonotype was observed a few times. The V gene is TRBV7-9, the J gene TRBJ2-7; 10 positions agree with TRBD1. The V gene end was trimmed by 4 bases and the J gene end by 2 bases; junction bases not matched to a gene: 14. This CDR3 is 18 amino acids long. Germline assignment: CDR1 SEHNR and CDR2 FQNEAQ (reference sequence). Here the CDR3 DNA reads TGTGCCAGCAGCTCAAGGGTCCGGGACAGGGGTCGACCCTACGAGCAGTACTTC. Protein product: CASSSRVRDRGRPYEQYF.

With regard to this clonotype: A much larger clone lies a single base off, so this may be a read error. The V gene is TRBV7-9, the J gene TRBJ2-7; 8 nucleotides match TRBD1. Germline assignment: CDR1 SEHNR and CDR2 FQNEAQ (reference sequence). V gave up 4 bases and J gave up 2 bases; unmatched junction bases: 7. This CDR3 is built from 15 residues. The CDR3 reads CASSSQQGEAYEQYF. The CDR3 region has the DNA TGTGCCAGCAGCTCACAACAGGGGGAAGCCTACGAGCAGTACTTC. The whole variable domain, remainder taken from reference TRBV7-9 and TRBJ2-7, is DTGVSQNPRHKITKRGQNVTFRCDPISEHNRLYWYRQTLGQGPEFLTYFQNEAQLEKSRLLSDRFSAERPKGSFSTLEIQRTEQGDSAMYLCASSSQQGEAYEQYFGPGTRLTVT.

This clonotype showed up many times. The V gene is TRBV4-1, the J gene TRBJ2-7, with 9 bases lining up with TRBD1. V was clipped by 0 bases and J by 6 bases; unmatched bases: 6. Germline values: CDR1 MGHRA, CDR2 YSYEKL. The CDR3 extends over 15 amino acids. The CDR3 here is CASSQEDRGGSEQYF. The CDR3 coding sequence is TGCGCCAGCAGCCAAGAAGACAGGGGGGGTTCCGAGCAGTACTTC.

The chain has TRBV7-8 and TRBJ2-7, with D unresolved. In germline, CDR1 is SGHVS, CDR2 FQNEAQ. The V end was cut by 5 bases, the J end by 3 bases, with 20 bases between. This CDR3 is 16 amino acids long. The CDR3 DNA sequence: TGTGCCAGCAGCCCAACCGGGTACGCGCTGGTCTACGAGCAGTACTTC. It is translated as CASSPTGYALVYEQYF.

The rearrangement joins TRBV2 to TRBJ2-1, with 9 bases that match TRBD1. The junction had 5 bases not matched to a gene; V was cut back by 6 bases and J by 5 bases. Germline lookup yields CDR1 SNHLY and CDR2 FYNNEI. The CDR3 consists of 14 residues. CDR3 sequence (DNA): TGTGCCAGCAGGGGACAGGGTATCCACAATGAGCAGTTCTTC. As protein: CASRGQGIHNEQFF.

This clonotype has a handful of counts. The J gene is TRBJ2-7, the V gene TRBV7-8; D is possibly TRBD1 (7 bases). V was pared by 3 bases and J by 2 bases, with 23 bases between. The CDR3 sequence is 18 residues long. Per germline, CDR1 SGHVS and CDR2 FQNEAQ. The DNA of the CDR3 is TGTGCCAGCAGCTTGCCCGTCGCCGAGCAGGGGGGAACCTACGAGCAGTACTTC. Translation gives CASSLPVAEQGGTYEQYF.

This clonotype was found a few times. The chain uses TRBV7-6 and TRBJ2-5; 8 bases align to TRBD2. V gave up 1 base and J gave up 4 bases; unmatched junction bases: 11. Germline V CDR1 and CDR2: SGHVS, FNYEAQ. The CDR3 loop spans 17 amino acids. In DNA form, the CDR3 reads TGTGCCAGCAGCTTAGATGCGGGCGGGAGGTTCCCAGAGACCCAGTACTTC. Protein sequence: CASSLDAGGRFPETQYF.

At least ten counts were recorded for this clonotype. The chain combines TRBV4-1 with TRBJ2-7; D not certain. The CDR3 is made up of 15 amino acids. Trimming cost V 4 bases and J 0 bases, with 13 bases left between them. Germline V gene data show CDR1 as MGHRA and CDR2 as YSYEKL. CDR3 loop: CASSLRTESSYEQYF. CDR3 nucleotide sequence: TGCGCCAGCAGCCTTAGGACGGAGAGCTCCTACGAGCAGTACTTC.

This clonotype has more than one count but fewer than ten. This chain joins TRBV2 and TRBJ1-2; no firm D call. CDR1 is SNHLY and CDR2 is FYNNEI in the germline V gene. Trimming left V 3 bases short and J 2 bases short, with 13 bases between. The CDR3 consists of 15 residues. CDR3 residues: CASSEFPDGNYGYTF. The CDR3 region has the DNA TGTGCCAGCAGTGAGTTCCCGGACGGGAACTATGGCTACACCTTC.

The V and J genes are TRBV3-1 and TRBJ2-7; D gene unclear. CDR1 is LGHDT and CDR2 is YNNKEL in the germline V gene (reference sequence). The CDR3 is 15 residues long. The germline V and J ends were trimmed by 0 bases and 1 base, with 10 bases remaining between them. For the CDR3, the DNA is TGTGCCAGCAGCCAAGATTTGACCATATCCTACGAGCAGTACTTC. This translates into CASSQDLTISYEQYF.

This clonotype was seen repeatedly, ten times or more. The CDR3 DNA reads TGTGCCAGCAGCTCGGACAGCGTCCCCTATGGCACAGATACGCAGTATTTT. Translated: CASSSDSVPYGTDTQYF. V and J are TRBV7-9 and TRBJ2-3; D might be TRBD1 (6 bases). With 4 bases removed from V and 1 base from J, the gap between germline ends came to 18 bases. CDR1 is SEHNR, CDR2 FQNEAQ, per germline (reference sequence). The CDR3 consists of 17 residues.

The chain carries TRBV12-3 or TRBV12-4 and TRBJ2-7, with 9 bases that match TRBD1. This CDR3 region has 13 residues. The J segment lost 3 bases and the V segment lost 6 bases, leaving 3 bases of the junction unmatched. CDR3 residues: CASRRQGDYEQYF. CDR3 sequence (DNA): TGTGCCAGCAGGAGACAGGGGGACTACGAGCAGTACTTC.